This TCR beta chain stems from a study of Ad26.COV2.S vaccination and SARS-CoV-2 variants. At the level of the study: In the study, Ad26.COV2.S was injected intramuscularly once, or twice 56 days apart.

This clone was detected a few times. Antigen specificity is unknown. Treatment: roughly 19 received Ad26.COV2.S at low or high dose, single or two shots; about five received placebo; per-sample allocation not given. Repertoires come from day 63 after the first vaccine or placebo injection. Trimming took 2 bases from V and 4 from J, leaving 12 bases between them. CDR1 and CDR2 (germline): KGHSH, LQKENI. The CDR3 is 14 amino acids. The data were produced by immunoSEQ multiplex PCR, yet TCRdb's version contains in-frame clones alone and is incomplete. The sample yields roughly 330,000 clones, almost 90% seen once. Study-level findings and limits: Vaccine and placebo recipients had comparable breadth of non-spike TCRs.

This TCR was sampled from a person aged 18-65 years who received the Ad26.COV2.S COVID-19 vaccine or a placebo. The chain couples TRBV18 to TRBJ2-7, with D possibly TRBD2 on 5 matching bases. The material was peripheral blood, obtained in a trial of Ad26.COV2.S vaccine versus placebo. The CDR3 coding sequence is TGTGCCAGCTCACCAATTATCCGGGGTTACGAGCAGTACTTC. It specifies CASSPIIRGYEQYF.